This T cell receptor (beta chain) was sequenced for a study of monozygotic twins with inflammatory bowel disease. Germline lookup yields CDR1 DFQATT and CDR2 SNEGSKA (reference sequence). CDR3 length: 12 amino acids. From whole blood, total RNA was isolated without any sorting of T cells. Of note for this clonotype: Its antigen remains unidentified.

Each of the TCR libraries took 3500 ng of total RNA. TCRdb re-called the 5' RACE reads; one entry per CDR3 protein, DNA not given. This repertoire includes 400,000 to 500,000 distinct CDR3 sequences. General study points: Twins classed as concordant or discordant showed no difference in repertoire similarity, possibly from limited power. Compared with healthy co-twins, IBD patients showed reduced TCRbeta repertoire diversity by inverse Simpson.

This receptor was obtained from a human donor with ulcerative colitis or Crohn's disease, or a healthy co-twin of an affected twin (not recorded which). Sequencing was performed on blood. The J gene is TRBJ1-2, the V gene TRBV20-1. CDR3: CSARDWVRGYTF.